Listed below are T cell receptor beta chains from one sample, sequenced in a study of T cell responses to AZD1222 COVID-19 vaccine. TCRdb's copy holds only in-frame clones and misses some; the assay was immunoSEQ multiplex PCR. The table lists around 190,000 clones, under 95% of them singletons, with around 1.5% in the top ten. Sequenced here: peripheral blood, sampled 28 days after the second AZD1222 dose. These receptor sequences come from an adult who received the AZD1222 COVID-19 vaccine. The CDR3 runs from the conserved cysteine through the conserved F or W. A D gene is named only where the DNA matches it firmly. Clone size is stated in some rows and not others, as once, few, many or a class when expanded.

NA	TRBJ1-5	NA	TRBV19	CASSIGQVRNQPQHF	TGTGCCAGTAGTATCGGGCAGGTTAGAAATCAGCCCCAGCATTTT
NA	TRBJ2-1	few	TRBV28	CASSPMGILDYGDEQFF	TGTGCCAGCAGTCCCATGGGGATTCTGGATTATGGCGATGAGCAGTTCTTC
NA	TRBJ1-3	NA	TRBV25-1	CASSEPGAAGNTIYF	TGTGCCAGCAGTGAACCGGGGGCTGCTGGAAACACCATATATTTT
TRBD2	TRBJ2-1	NA	TRBV7-3	CASSLGSSGSLLWSSYNEQFF	TGTGCCAGCAGCTTAGGGTCGAGCGGGAGCCTCCTTTGGAGCTCCTACAATGAGCAGTTCTTC
NA	TRBJ1-1	NA	TRBV7-9	CASSARLWGDTEAFF	TGTGCCAGCAGCGCCCGCTTATGGGGTGACACTGAAGCTTTCTTT
NA	TRBJ2-2	once	TRBV4-1	CASSLPGPGELFF	TGCGCCAGCAGCCTGCCCGGTCCCGGGGAGCTGTTTTTT
NA	TRBJ1-1	NA	TRBV9	CASSVPGGGPIEAFF	TGTGCCAGCAGCGTACCCGGGGGGGGTCCCATCGAAGCTTTCTTT
TRBD2	TRBJ2-7	NA	TRBV7-6	CASSSAGGLNYEQYF	TGTGCCAGCAGCTCAGCGGGAGGATTAAACTACGAGCAGTACTTC
TRBD1	TRBJ2-1	once	TRBV19	CASSIGTGDEQFF	TGTGCCAGTAGTATCGGGACAGGGGATGAGCAGTTCTTC
TRBD1	TRBJ2-1	NA	TRBV11-2	CASSQVAGGHNEQFF	TGTGCCAGCAGCCAGGTCGCAGGGGGCCACAATGAGCAGTTCTTC
TRBD2	TRBJ2-5	NA	TRBV5-1	CASSSGGARSGETQYF	TGCGCCAGCAGTAGCGGGGGGGCGAGGTCGGGAGAGACCCAGTACTTC
NA	TRBJ1-6	few	TRBV18	CASSLQARERPLHF	TGTGCCAGCTCACTGCAGGCAAGGGAGCGACCCCTCCACTTT
NA	TRBJ1-2	NA	TRBV5-4	CASSPGIDGYTF	TGTGCCAGCAGCCCAGGGATCGATGGCTACACCTTC
NA	TRBJ2-6	NA	TRBV7-6	CASSSVSSGANVLTF	TGTGCCAGCAGCTCCGTGAGCTCTGGGGCCAACGTCCTGACTTTC
NA	TRBJ1-1	NA	TRBV11-3	CASSRQLNTEAFF	TGTGCCAGCAGCCGACAGTTGAACACTGAAGCTTTCTTT
NA	TRBJ1-3	NA	TRBV28	CASSLRRRSGGNTIYF	TGTGCCAGCAGTTTAAGACGCAGGTCTGGTGGAAACACCATATATTTT
NA	TRBJ1-4	NA	TRBV18	CASSHGGNEKLFF	TGTGCCAGCTCACACGGCGGTAATGAAAAACTGTTTTTT
NA	TRBJ2-7	NA	TRBV14	CASKTSGSYEQYF	TGTGCCAGCAAAACGAGCGGGTCCTACGAGCAGTACTTC
NA	TRBJ2-7	NA	TRBV18	CASSPLQGRSSYEQYF	TGTGCCAGCTCACCGTTACAGGGCCGGAGCTCCTACGAGCAGTACTTC
NA	TRBJ2-3	NA	TRBV5-1	CASGDKDVDTQYF	TGCGCCAGCGGTGACAAGGACGTCGATACGCAGTATTTT
NA	TRBJ1-2	NA	TRBV7-3	CASSQAIGRNYGYTF	TGTGCCAGCAGCCAAGCTATTGGCCGGAACTATGGCTACACCTTC
NA	TRBJ1-1	once	TRBV28	CASIQRLNTEAFF	TGTGCCAGCATACAACGACTGAACACTGAAGCTTTCTTT
TRBD1	TRBJ1-6	once	TRBV28	CASSSQPGQGSNSPLHF	TGTGCCAGCAGTTCACAACCGGGACAGGGTTCTAATTCACCCCTCCACTTT
TRBD1	TRBJ1-2	NA	TRBV28	CASRMTGTNYGYTF	TGTGCCAGCAGGATGACAGGGACTAACTATGGCTACACCTTC
TRBD2	TRBJ2-3	NA	TRBV24-1	CATSDRQGPSGNTDTQYF	TGTGCCACCAGTGATCGCCAAGGCCCTAGCGGGAACACAGATACGCAGTATTTT
NA	TRBJ1-1	once	TRBV15	CATRDNRNTEAFF	TGTGCCACCCGGGACAATCGGAACACTGAAGCTTTCTTT
TRBD1	TRBJ2-7	NA	TRBV7-3	CASSLDRGNEQYF	TGTGCCAGCAGCTTAGACAGGGGTAACGAGCAGTACTTC
TRBD1	TRBJ2-1	NA	TRBV2	CASSMNRGSDEQFF	TGTGCCAGCAGTATGAACAGGGGTAGTGATGAGCAGTTCTTC
NA	TRBJ1-1	once	TRBV7-2	CASSLIAGGAITEAFF	TGTGCCAGCAGCTTAATAGCTGGGGGGGCAATCACTGAAGCTTTCTTT
NA	TRBJ1-1	NA	TRBV19	CASTPPGALNTEAFF	TGTGCCAGTACCCCCCCTGGGGCCTTGAACACTGAAGCTTTCTTT
TRBD1	TRBJ1-6	NA	TRBV11-3	CASSRIGQGNSPLHF	TGTGCCAGCAGCAGAATCGGACAGGGTAATTCACCCCTCCACTTT
NA	TRBJ2-3	NA	TRBV28	CASSLWGDTQYF	TGTGCCAGCAGTTTATGGGGGGATACGCAGTATTTT
NA	TRBJ1-2	NA	TRBV10-3	CAISGGPDYGYTF	TGTGCCATCAGTGGAGGTCCAGACTATGGCTACACCTTC
NA	TRBJ1-1	many	TRBV6-4	CASSDSDNTEAFF	TGTGCCAGCAGTGACTCGGACAACACTGAAGCTTTCTTT
NA	TRBJ1-4	NA	TRBV28	CASSISTGGSEKLFF	TGTGCCAGCAGTATCTCGACAGGAGGGAGTGAAAAACTGTTTTTT
NA	TRBJ2-3	NA	TRBV6-1	CASSEDDTDTQYF	TGTGCCAGCAGTGAGGACGACACAGATACGCAGTATTTT
NA	TRBJ1-5	NA	TRBV21-1	CASSPLTGKGIQPQHF	TGTGCCAGCAGCCCCTTGACAGGGAAGGGCATCCAGCCCCAGCATTTT
TRBD1	TRBJ1-4	once	TRBV6-1	CASSEHRDRNEKLFF	TGTGCCAGCAGTGAACACCGGGACAGAAATGAAAAACTGTTTTTT
TRBD1	TRBJ2-6	NA	TRBV5-1	CASSFGQASGANVLTF	TGCGCCAGCAGCTTTGGACAGGCCTCTGGGGCCAACGTCCTGACTTTC
TRBD2	TRBJ2-1	NA	TRBV29-1	CSVKSGGLYNEQFF	TGCAGCGTCAAAAGCGGGGGGCTCTACAATGAGCAGTTCTTC
NA	TRBJ2-3	NA	TRBV7-8	CASSLLIQGRPRDTQYF	TGTGCCAGCAGCTTATTAATTCAGGGGCGGCCTCGGGATACGCAGTATTTT
TRBD1	TRBJ1-2	NA	TRBV19	CASRDRGRGYGYTF	TGTGCCAGTAGGGATAGGGGGCGAGGCTATGGCTACACCTTC
NA	TRBJ1-4	NA	TRBV2	CASSEGQINEKLFF	TGTGCCAGCAGTGAGGGGCAGATTAATGAAAAACTGTTTTTT
NA	TRBJ2-6	NA	TRBV7-9	CASSSQRGTGANVLTF	TGTGCCAGCAGCTCCCAGAGGGGGACTGGGGCCAACGTCCTGACTTTC
NA	TRBJ2-3	NA	TRBV23-1	CASSQSARQGTDTQYF	TGCGCCAGCAGTCAATCAGCGAGACAGGGCACAGATACGCAGTATTTT
TRBD1	TRBJ1-1	NA	TRBV6-2/TRBV6-3	CASSMRQGFFTEAFF	TGTGCCAGCAGCATGAGACAGGGCTTTTTCACTGAAGCTTTCTTT
TRBD2	TRBJ2-1	NA	TRBV25-1	CASSISGSSYNEQFF	TGTGCCAGCAGCATCAGCGGGAGCTCCTACAATGAGCAGTTCTTC
NA	TRBJ1-3	once	TRBV7-9	CASSLFGQGGNTIYF	TGTGCCAGCAGCTTGTTTGGGCAGGGTGGAAACACCATATATTTT
TRBD2	TRBJ2-5	NA	TRBV2	CASSRRSASGELETQYF	TGTGCCAGCAGTAGGAGGTCGGCTAGCGGGGAGTTGGAGACCCAGTACTTC
NA	TRBJ1-2	NA	TRBV11-2	CASSLDSGPYGYTF	TGTGCCAGCAGCTTAGATTCAGGGCCCTATGGCTACACCTTC